The clone carrying this T cell receptor beta chain came up once. Its specificity is not known. TCRdb keeps only in-frame clones here, not all; method: immunoSEQ multiplex PCR. The sample lists 60,000 to 75,000 clones, 85% seen once, with roughly 19% in the top ten. This sample was included in a study of T cell responses to AZD1222 COVID-19 vaccine. Study details: Second-dose schedules of about 4 or about 12 weeks were combined. General study findings and limits: Repertoires were collected only later (after the peak T cell response had occurred). Clonal diversity may have been underestimated, and the donors were mostly white British, with more females than males. It was only a handful of AZD1222 recipients who were seropositive at baseline.

This specimen consisted of peripheral blood, obtained on day 0 of AZD1222 vaccination. The clonotype was recovered from an adult in good health.

The CDR3 coding sequence is TGCGCCAGCAGCTTCAGGGGGGATAATGAAAAACTGTTTTTT. Protein sequence: CASSFRGDNEKLFF. The chain recombines TRBV5-1 with TRBJ1-4; 7 bases map to TRBD1. The CDR3 covers 14 residues. Looked up from germline, CDR1 is SGHRS and CDR2 is YFSETQ. Germline trimming cut 2 bases from V and 4 bases from J; bases unmatched to any gene: 2.